What follows are 16 T cell receptor beta chains derived from one specimen sequenced in a study of T-cell reconstitution after alpha-beta-depleted transplantation in children. A TCRbeta library incorporating unique molecular identifiers was prepared. Each CDR3 protein gets one entry after TCRdb re-called the PCR reads with MiXCR. The sample has some 300,000 distinct CDR3 sequences, 10% seen once; the top ten hold approximately 7%. The material was PBMCs, obtained before TCRalphabeta/CD19-depleted stem cell transplant. The source of these receptors is a boy younger than two with acute myeloid leukemia, due to receive a stem cell transplant.

As regards this clonotype: A clone one base away is much larger, so this may be a read error. V gene TRBV11-2 combines with J gene TRBJ2-7; weak D call: TRBD1 (6 bases). Germline V gene data show CDR1 as SGHAT and CDR2 as FQNNGV. Trimming shortened V by 2 bases and J by 8 bases, and 31 bases separated the two germline ends. This CDR3 region has 19 residues. CDR3 sequence: CASSLKGTGEGHRVHKQYF. CDR3 bases: TGTGCCAGCAGCTTAAAGGGAACTGGTGAGGGCCACAGGGTCCACAAGCAGTACTTC.

V gene TRBV2 combines with J gene TRBJ1-2, with D possibly being TRBD1 (5 bases). Trimming shortened V by 6 bases and J by 8 bases, and 16 bases separated the two germline ends. CDR3 length equals 13 residues. Germline loops: CDR1 SNHLY, CDR2 FYNNEI. CDR3 DNA sequence: TGTGCCAGCAGCGTAACCGGGGGAGGAGGCTACACCTTC. It is translated as CASSVTGGGGYTF.

This clonotype was recorded at least ten times. This rearrangement joins TRBV24-1 to TRBJ2-3; a possible D gene is TRBD1 (5 bases). The CDR3 spans 12 residues. Trimming stripped 3 bases from V and 7 bases from J, with 7 bases between. Germline V gene sequence: CDR1 KGHDR, CDR2 SFDVKD. The CDR3 DNA follows: TGTGCCACCAGTGATCCAGGGAATACGCAGTATTTT. Translation: CATSDPGNTQYF.

This chain links TRBV5-1 with TRBJ2-7, with TRBD1 matching over 8 bases. J was trimmed by 3 bases and V by 2 bases; bases with no gene match: 4. CDR1 is SGHRS, CDR2 YFSETQ, per germline. This CDR3 has 14 residues. CDR3 sequence (DNA): TGCGCCAGCAGCTTCCGGACAGGGCACTACGAGCAGTACTTC. It translates to CASSFRTGHYEQYF.

This clonotype was seen many times. The chain links TRBV20-1 to TRBJ1-2; maybe TRBD1 (5 bases). V was pared by 2 bases and J by 0 bases, with 13 bases between. Germline values: CDR1 DFQATT, CDR2 SNEGSKA (reference sequence). The CDR3 runs 15 residues. The CDR3 DNA sequence: TGCAGTGCTAGACCCGGGGACGGCTCTAACTATGGCTACACCTTC. It encodes CSARPGDGSNYGYTF.

The V call is TRBV11-1, the J call TRBJ1-3, with D possibly TRBD1 on 5 matching bases. V was clipped by 0 bases and J by 5 bases, with 23 bases between them. CDR1 and CDR2 (germline): SGHAT, FQDESV (reference sequence). The CDR3 consists of 19 residues. CDR3 amino acids: CASSLAIVLARDSRNTIYF. DNA of the CDR3: TGTGCCAGCAGCTTAGCCATAGTCCTCGCCCGGGACTCCCGAAACACCATATATTTT.

This clonotype has at least ten counts. The chain links TRBV28 to TRBJ1-5; TRBD1 aligns across 9 bases. The CDR3 is made up of 14 amino acids. Germline V lookup: CDR1 MDHEN, CDR2 SYDVKM. V lost 7 bases, J lost 9 bases, and 10 bases stayed unmatched. In DNA form, the CDR3 reads TGTGCCAGCATCCGGACAGGGGATACCCCGCCCCAGCATTTT. Translation gives CASIRTGDTPPQHF.

This clonotype was seen many times. The CDR3 DNA reads TGTGCCAGCAGCTTACTCCCGGGACAGGGCACAGATACGCAGTATTTT. Protein product: CASSLLPGQGTDTQYF. The J gene is TRBJ2-3, the V gene TRBV11-2; 8 bases match TRBD1. V was pared by 2 bases and J by 1 base, with 5 bases of the junction left unmatched. Germline V gene lookup returns CDR1 SGHAT and CDR2 FQNNGV. This CDR3 has 16 amino acids.

V gene TRBV5-1 combines with J gene TRBJ2-7; D possibly corresponds to TRBD1 (5 bases). V lost 4 bases, J lost 0 bases, and 8 bases lay in between. CDR3 length: 13 residues. The V gene's germline CDR1 is SGHRS and CDR2 YFSETQ. The CDR3 DNA follows: TGCGCCAGCAGCCGACAGAGCTCCTACGAGCAGTACTTC. It yields the protein CASSRQSSYEQYF.

This clonotype was recorded many times. This rearrangement joins TRBV10-3 to TRBJ2-1; D is ambiguous. Germline V CDR1 and CDR2: ENHRY, SYGVKD. The ends were cut back, 0 bases at V and 6 bases at J, with 9 bases in the middle. The CDR3 has 14 residues. For the CDR3, the DNA is TGTGCCATCAGTGAGTCGATGGCTCCCAATGAGCAGTTCTTC. Amino acid sequence: CAISESMAPNEQFF.

This clonotype was seen a few times. CDR3 in DNA: TGTGCCAGCTCACTCCGACAGGGGGTCCAAGAGACCCAGTACTTC. It specifies CASSLRQGVQETQYF. V and J are TRBV18 and TRBJ2-5; TRBD1 aligns across 9 bases. The CDR3 sequence is 15 residues long. Unmatched junction bases numbered 4, after V lost 4 bases and J lost 1 base. Germline loops: CDR1 KGHSH, CDR2 LQKENI. The full variable domain, in which reference TRBV18 and TRBJ2-5 provide the parts outside the CDR3, is NAGVMQNPRHLVRRRGQEARLRCSPMKGHSHVYWYRQLPEEGLKFMVYLQKENIIDESGMPKERFSAEFPKEGPSILRIQQVVRGDSAAYFCASSLRQGVQETQYFGPGTRLLVL.

On this clonotype itself: This is likely a read error, given that the CDR3 carries no conserved phenylalanine or tryptophan at its end. V is TRBV7-2 and J is TRBJ2-7; 7 bases are a match to TRBD1. The CDR3 covers 16 residues. The junction had 14 bases not matched to a gene; V was cut back by 5 bases and J by 4 bases. Germline CDR1 and CDR2: SGHTA and FQGNSA. CDR3 residues: CASSPKGAFQKYEQYS. The CDR3 region has the DNA TGTGCCAGCAGCCCCAAGGGGGCCTTTCAAAAGTACGAGCAGTACTCC.

This clonotype was observed at least ten times. V gene TRBV20-1 combines with J gene TRBJ1-5, with D unresolved. Looked up from germline, CDR1 is DFQATT and CDR2 is SNEGSKA (reference sequence). V was pared by 1 base and J by 8 bases, with 3 bases between. CDR3 length: 10 residues. The CDR3 sequence is CSARGEPQHF. In DNA, the CDR3 is TGCAGTGCTAGAGGGGAGCCCCAGCATTTT.

This clonotype was counted at least ten times. The V and J genes are TRBV6-2 or TRBV6-3 and TRBJ2-5; D ambiguous. The CDR3 consists of 17 residues. Trimming pared 5 bases from V and 2 bases from J, leaving 21 bases between. Germline CDR1 reads MNHEY; CDR2 reads SVGEGT. The CDR3 reads CASSDPFRASLQETQYF. The DNA for the CDR3 is TGTGCCAGCAGTGACCCCTTCCGAGCTTCACTGCAAGAGACCCAGTACTTC.

This clonotype was detected many times. The chain is built from TRBV7-2 and TRBJ2-3; D is ambiguous. Trimming cost V 5 bases and J 4 bases, with 7 bases left between them. There are 12 residues in the CDR3. Germline V gives CDR1 SGHTA, CDR2 FQGNSA. The CDR3 reads CASSPVPDTQYF. In nucleotides, the CDR3 is TGTGCCAGCAGCCCCGTACCAGATACGCAGTATTTT.

This clonotype was seen repeatedly, ten times or more. The gene calls are TRBV6-4 and TRBJ2-1; 13 positions agree with TRBD2. This CDR3 has 20 amino acids. Germline assignment: CDR1 MRHNA and CDR2 SNTAGT. V was clipped by 0 bases and J by 0 bases; unmatched bases: 8. For the CDR3, the DNA is TGTGCCAGCAGTGACTCGGTTACTAGCGGGAGGGCGGTCTCCTACAATGAGCAGTTCTTC. Translated, it gives CASSDSVTSGRAVSYNEQFF.